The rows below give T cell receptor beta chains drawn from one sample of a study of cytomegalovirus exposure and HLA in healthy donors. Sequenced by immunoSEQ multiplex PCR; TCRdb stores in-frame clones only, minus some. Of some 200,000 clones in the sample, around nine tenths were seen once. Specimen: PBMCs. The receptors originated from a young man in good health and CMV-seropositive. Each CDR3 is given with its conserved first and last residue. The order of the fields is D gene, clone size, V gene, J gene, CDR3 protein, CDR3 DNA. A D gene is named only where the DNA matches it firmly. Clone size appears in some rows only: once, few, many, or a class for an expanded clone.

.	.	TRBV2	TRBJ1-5	CASSDSLDQPQHF	TGTGCCAGCAGCGATAGTCTTGATCAGCCCCAGCATTTT
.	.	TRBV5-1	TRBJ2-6	CASSPQGGGANVLTF	TGCGCCAGCAGCCCTCAGGGGGGTGGGGCCAACGTCCTGACTTTC
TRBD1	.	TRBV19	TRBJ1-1	CASSPQGENTEAFF	TGTGCCAGTAGCCCACAGGGGGAAAACACTGAAGCTTTCTTT
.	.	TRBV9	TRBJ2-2	CASSQVSVNTGELFF	TGTGCCAGCAGCCAGGTGTCAGTCAACACCGGGGAGCTGTTTTTT
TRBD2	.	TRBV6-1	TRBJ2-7	CASSDWRGRHYEQYF	TGTGCCAGCAGTGACTGGCGGGGGAGACACTACGAGCAGTACTTC
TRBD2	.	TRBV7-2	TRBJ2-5	CASSLAGGRETQYF	TGTGCCAGCAGCTTAGCGGGAGGGCGAGAGACCCAGTACTTC
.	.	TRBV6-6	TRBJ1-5	CASSLEVQPQHF	TGTGCCAGCAGTTTAGAGGTTCAGCCCCAGCATTTT
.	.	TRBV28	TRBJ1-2	CASSHGVTLKGYTF	TGTGCCAGCAGCCACGGAGTAACCTTGAAGGGCTACACCTTC
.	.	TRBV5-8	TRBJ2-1	CASSLEHRGNNEQFF	TGTGCCAGCAGCTTGGAACACCGGGGGAACAATGAGCAGTTCTTC
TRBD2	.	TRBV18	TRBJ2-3	CASSPERETDTQYF	TGTGCCAGCTCACCAGAGCGGGAAACAGATACGCAGTATTTT
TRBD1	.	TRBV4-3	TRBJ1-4	CASSRKVGGTGTWNEKLFF	TGCGCCAGCAGCCGAAAAGTCGGCGGGACAGGGACGTGGAATGAAAAACTGTTTTTT
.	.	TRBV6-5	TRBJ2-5	CASSRDQLETQYF	TGTGCCAGCAGCAGGGACCAGCTAGAGACCCAGTACTTC
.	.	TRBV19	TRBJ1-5	CASSIAFGLGEWPQHF	TGTGCCAGTAGTATCGCATTTGGGCTAGGTGAATGGCCCCAGCATTTT
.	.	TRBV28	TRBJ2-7	CASRGRGSYEQYF	TGTGCCAGCAGAGGAAGGGGCTCCTACGAGCAGTACTTC
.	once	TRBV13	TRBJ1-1	CASSLGSGSTEAFF	TGTGCCAGCAGCTTAGGATCGGGGAGCACTGAAGCTTTCTTT
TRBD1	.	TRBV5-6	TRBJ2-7	CASSLRQGLWEYF	TGTGCCAGCAGCTTACGACAGGGCTTATGGGAGTACTTC
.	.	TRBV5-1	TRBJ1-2	CASSLGDSNYGYTF	TGCGCCAGCAGCTTGGGAGATAGCAACTATGGCTACACCTTC
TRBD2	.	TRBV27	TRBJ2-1	CASSFTSGSNEQFF	TGTGCCAGCAGTTTTACTAGCGGGAGCAATGAGCAGTTCTTC
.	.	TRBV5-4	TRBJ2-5	CASSFEGGETQYF	TGTGCCAGCAGCTTTGAAGGCGGGGAGACCCAGTACTTC
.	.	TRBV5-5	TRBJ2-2	CASSSQSSWAGELFF	TGTGCCAGCAGCTCCCAGAGCTCTTGGGCCGGGGAGCTGTTTTTT
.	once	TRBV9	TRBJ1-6	CASGPAGGATPLHF	TGTGCCAGCGGCCCAGCGGGCGGCGCCACACCCCTCCACTTT
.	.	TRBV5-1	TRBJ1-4	CASSPDQFNEKLFF	TGCGCCAGCAGTCCAGACCAATTTAATGAAAAACTGTTTTTT
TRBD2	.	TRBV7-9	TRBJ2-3	CAGGVSDTQYF	TGTGCCGGGGGGGTCTCAGATACGCAGTATTTT
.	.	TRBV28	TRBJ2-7	CASSRPAQAPNEQYF	TGTGCCAGCAGTCGCCCCGCCCAGGCCCCAAACGAGCAGTACTTC
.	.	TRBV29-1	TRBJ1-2	CSVLLVNGYTF	TGCAGCGTTCTCCTGGTGAATGGCTACACCTTC
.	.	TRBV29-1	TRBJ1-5	CSVVQDSNQPQHF	TGCAGCGTTGTACAGGATAGCAATCAGCCCCAGCATTTT
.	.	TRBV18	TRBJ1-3	CASSPAASGNTIYF	TGTGCCAGCTCACCAGCGGCCTCTGGAAACACCATATATTTT
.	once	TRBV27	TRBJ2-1	CASSFSPRRSREGNEQFF	TGTGCCAGCAGTTTTTCCCCCCGTAGGAGTCGGGAAGGCAATGAGCAGTTCTTC
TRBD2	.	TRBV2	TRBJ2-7	CASSRTSGNDEQYF	TGTGCCAGCAGTCGGACTAGCGGGAACGACGAGCAGTACTTC
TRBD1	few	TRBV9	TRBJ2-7	CASSVGTGNYEQYF	TGTGCCAGCAGCGTCGGGACAGGGAACTACGAGCAGTACTTC
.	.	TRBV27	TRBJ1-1	CASSPGPTYTEAFF	TGTGCCAGCAGCCCCGGCCCAACCTACACTGAAGCTTTCTTT
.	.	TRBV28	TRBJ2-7	CAHLAAPVGYYEQYF	TGTGCCCATCTGGCGGCTCCAGTGGGGTACTACGAGCAGTACTTC
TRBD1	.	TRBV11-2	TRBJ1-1	CASSINAGQKTIEAFF	TGTGCCAGCAGCATAAACGCGGGACAGAAAACAATTGAAGCTTTCTTT
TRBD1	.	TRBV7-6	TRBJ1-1	CASSVQGARTEAFF	TGTGCCAGCAGCGTACAGGGGGCGCGAACTGAAGCTTTCTTT
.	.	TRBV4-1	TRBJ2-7	CASSQDLNYEQYF	TGCGCCAGCAGCCAAGACTTGAACTACGAGCAGTACTTC
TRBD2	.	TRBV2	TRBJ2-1	CASSRTSGRNEQFF	TGTGCCAGCAGTCGGACTAGCGGGCGCAATGAGCAGTTCTTC
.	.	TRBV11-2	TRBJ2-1	CASSLGSGANEQFF	TGTGCCAGCAGCCTGGGGTCAGGGGCTAATGAGCAGTTCTTC
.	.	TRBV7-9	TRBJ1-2	CATSWGGGYTF	TGTGCCACCTCATGGGGGGGCGGCTACACCTTC
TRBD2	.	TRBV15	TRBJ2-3	CATSRVFGRVADTQYF	TGTGCCACCAGCAGAGTTTTCGGGAGGGTAGCAGATACGCAGTATTTT
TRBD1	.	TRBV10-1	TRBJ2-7	CASSGQGAFYEQYF	TGCGCCAGCAGTGGACAGGGGGCGTTCTACGAGCAGTACTTC